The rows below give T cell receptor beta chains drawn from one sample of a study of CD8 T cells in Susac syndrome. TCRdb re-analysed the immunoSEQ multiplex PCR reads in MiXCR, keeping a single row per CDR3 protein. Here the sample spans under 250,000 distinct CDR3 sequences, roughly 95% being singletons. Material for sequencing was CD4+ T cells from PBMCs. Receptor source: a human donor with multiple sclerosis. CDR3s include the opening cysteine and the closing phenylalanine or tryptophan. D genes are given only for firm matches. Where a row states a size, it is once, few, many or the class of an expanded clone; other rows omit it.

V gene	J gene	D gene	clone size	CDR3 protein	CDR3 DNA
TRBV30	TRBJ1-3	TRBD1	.	CAWSYGTGTYSSSGNTIYF	TGTGCCTGGAGTTACGGGACAGGGACTTATTCTAGCTCTGGAAACACCATATATTTT
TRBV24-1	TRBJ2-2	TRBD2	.	CATSDHGLAGTGELFF	TGTGCCACCAGTGACCACGGACTAGCGGGAACCGGGGAGCTGTTTTTT
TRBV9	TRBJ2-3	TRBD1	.	CASSVATGVGADTQYF	TGTGCCAGCAGCGTAGCGACAGGGGTGGGCGCAGATACGCAGTATTTT
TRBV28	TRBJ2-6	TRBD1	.	CASSLQGSYSGANVLTF	TGTGCCAGCAGTCTACAGGGGTCGTACTCTGGGGCCAACGTCCTGACTTTC
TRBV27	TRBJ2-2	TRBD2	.	CASRRLAVGTGELFF	TGTGCCAGCAGGCGACTAGCGGTAGGCACCGGGGAGCTGTTTTTT
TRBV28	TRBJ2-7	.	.	CASSLGPIYEQYF	TGTGCCAGCAGCCTCGGTCCCATCTACGAGCAGTACTTC
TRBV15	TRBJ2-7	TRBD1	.	CATRMDRGGYEQYF	TGTGCCACCAGGATGGACAGGGGAGGATACGAGCAGTACTTC
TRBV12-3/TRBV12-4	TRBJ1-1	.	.	CASSLGGPDTEAFF	TGTGCCAGCAGTTTAGGGGGGCCGGACACTGAAGCTTTCTTT
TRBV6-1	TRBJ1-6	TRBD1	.	CASGTGFDSPLHF	TGTGCCAGCGGGACAGGGTTTGATTCACCCCTCCACTTT
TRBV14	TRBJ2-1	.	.	CASSPLGGDHNEQFF	TGTGCCAGCAGCCCATTAGGGGGGGACCACAATGAGCAGTTCTTC
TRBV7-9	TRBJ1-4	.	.	CASGVPREKLFF	TGTGCCAGCGGGGTCCCCAGGGAAAAACTGTTTTTT
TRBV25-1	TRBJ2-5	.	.	CASRAGRETQYF	TGTGCCTCCCGGGCAGGGAGAGAGACCCAGTACTTC
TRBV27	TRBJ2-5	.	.	CASSFQGTETQYF	TGTGCCAGCAGTTTTCAGGGAACAGAGACCCAGTACTTC
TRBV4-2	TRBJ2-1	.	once	CASSQEPRSSYNEQFF	TGTGCCAGCAGCCAAGAACCCCGAAGCTCCTACAATGAGCAGTTCTTC
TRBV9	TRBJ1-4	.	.	CASSPRDDEKLFF	TGTGCCAGCAGCCCCCGGGACGATGAAAAACTGTTTTTT
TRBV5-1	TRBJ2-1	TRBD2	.	CASSFELAGAPEQFF	TGCGCCAGCAGCTTTGAGCTAGCGGGAGCTCCTGAGCAGTTCTTC
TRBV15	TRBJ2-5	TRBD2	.	CATSRMGRREETQYF	TGTGCCACCAGCAGAATGGGTCGGCGGGAGGAGACCCAGTACTTC
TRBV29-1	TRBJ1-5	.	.	CSVALGDQPQHF	TGCAGCGTTGCCCTCGGGGACCAGCCCCAGCATTTT
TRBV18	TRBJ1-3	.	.	CASSPVKAGNTIYF	TGTGCCAGCTCACCGGTAAAGGCTGGAAACACCATATATTTT
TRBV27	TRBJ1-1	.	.	CASSFPGANTEAFF	TGTGCCAGCAGTTTCCCAGGGGCTAACACTGAAGCTTTCTTT
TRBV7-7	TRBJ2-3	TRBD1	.	CASSLTGGYGDTQYF	TGTGCCAGCAGCCTCACAGGGGGTTATGGAGATACGCAGTATTTT
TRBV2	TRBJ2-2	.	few	CASKEQGPTGELFF	TGTGCCAGCAAGGAGCAGGGGCCCACCGGGGAGCTGTTTTTT
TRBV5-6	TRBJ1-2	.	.	CASSLGRIYGYTF	TGTGCCAGCAGCCTGGGACGGATTTATGGCTACACCTTC
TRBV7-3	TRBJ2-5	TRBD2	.	CASSLLPRGSGEETQYF	TGTGCCAGCAGCTTACTTCCTCGCGGGAGTGGAGAAGAGACCCAGTACTTC
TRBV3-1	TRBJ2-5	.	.	CASSQGRGGSETQYF	TGTGCCAGCAGCCAAGGCAGGGGGGGTTCGGAGACCCAGTACTTC
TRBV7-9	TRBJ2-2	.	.	CASNIVDTGELFF	TGTGCCAGCAACATAGTGGACACCGGGGAGCTGTTTTTT
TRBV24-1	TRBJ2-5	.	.	CATSGGAVQETQYF	TGTGCCACCAGTGGGGGGGCTGTACAAGAGACCCAGTACTTC
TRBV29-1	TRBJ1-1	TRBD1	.	CSAGGKTEAFF	TGCAGCGCAGGGGGCAAGACTGAAGCTTTCTTT
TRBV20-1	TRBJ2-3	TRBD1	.	CSAPGQGSQYF	TGCAGTGCTCCAGGACAGGGCTCGCAGTATTTT
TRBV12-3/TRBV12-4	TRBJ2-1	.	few	CASSRDFYNEQFF	TGTGCCAGCAGTCGGGACTTCTACAATGAGCAGTTCTTC
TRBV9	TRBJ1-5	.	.	CASSVTGNNQPQHF	TGTGCCAGCAGCGTAACCGGGAACAATCAGCCCCAGCATTTT
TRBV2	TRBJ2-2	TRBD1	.	CASTLDREFGGELFF	TGTGCCAGCACCCTGGACAGGGAGTTTGGCGGGGAGCTGTTTTTT
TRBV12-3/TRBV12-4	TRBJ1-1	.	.	CASSLTGRNTEAFF	TGTGCCAGCAGTTTAACAGGGAGAAACACTGAAGCTTTCTTT